This entry features one T cell receptor (beta chain) sequence. The target antigen is unknown. CDR1 is LNHDA and CDR2 is SQIVND in the germline V gene (reference sequence). CDR3 length: 14 amino acids. V lost 7 bases, J lost 2 bases, and 13 bases lay in between. The data were obtained in a study of T cell clonotyping in hematopoietic cell transplantation. Overall study results and limits: Pathologically expanded recipient clonotypes increased progressively from day 30 to day 180 as diversity fell. At the given depth, recipient repertoires were over 95% de novo clonotypes. No sorting was done, leaving CD4 and CD8 contributions mixed. Graft donor and pretransplant recipient Inverse Simpson Index values predicted broader posttransplant TCR diversity.

Profiling relied on immunoSEQ multiplex PCR, and the TCRdb table lists in-frame clones only, not all of them. The sample carries under 15,000 clones, 80% to 90% recorded once. The sequence was collected from a human donor who either received an allogeneic hematopoietic cell transplant for a myeloid malignancy or was a related donor (not recorded which). Some clones in this sample may be carry-over from other donors' samples. Sequencing was done on a sample of peripheral blood mononuclear cells. This chain joins TRBV19 and TRBJ2-3, with D maybe TRBD1 (6 bases). CDR3 sequence (DNA): TGTGCCAGTACCGTGGGGGCCCTCACAGATACGCAGTATTTT. It yields the protein CASTVGALTDTQYF.